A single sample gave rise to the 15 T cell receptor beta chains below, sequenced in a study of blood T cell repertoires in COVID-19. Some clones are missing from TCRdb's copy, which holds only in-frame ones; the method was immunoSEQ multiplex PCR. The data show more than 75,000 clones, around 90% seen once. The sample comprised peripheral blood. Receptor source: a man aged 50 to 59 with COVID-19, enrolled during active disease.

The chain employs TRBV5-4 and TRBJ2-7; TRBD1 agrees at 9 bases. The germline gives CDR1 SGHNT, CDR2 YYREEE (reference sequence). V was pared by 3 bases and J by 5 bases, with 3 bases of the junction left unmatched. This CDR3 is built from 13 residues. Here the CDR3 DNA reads TGTGCCAGCAGCTCGGACAGGGGTAACGAGCAGTACTTC. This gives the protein CASSSDRGNEQYF.

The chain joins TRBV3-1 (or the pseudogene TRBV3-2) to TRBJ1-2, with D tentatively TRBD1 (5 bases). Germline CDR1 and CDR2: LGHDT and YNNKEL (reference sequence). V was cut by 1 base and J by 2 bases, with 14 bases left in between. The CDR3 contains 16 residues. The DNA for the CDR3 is TGTGCCAGCAGCCAAGGTAGGGCCAGGGTGAACTATGGCTACACCTTC. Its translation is CASSQGRARVNYGYTF.

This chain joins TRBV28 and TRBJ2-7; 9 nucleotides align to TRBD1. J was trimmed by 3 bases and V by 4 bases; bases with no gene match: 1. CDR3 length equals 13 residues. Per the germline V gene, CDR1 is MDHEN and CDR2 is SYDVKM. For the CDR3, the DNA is TGTGCCAGCAGTTGGGGACAGGGCTACGAGCAGTACTTC. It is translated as CASSWGQGYEQYF.

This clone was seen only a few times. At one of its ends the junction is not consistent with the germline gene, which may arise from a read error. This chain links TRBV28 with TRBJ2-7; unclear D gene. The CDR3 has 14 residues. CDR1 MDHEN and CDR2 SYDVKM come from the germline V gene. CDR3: CASSLSSGARAYGF. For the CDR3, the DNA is TGTGCCAGCAGTTTAAGTTCCGGAGCGCGAGCCTACGGCTTC.

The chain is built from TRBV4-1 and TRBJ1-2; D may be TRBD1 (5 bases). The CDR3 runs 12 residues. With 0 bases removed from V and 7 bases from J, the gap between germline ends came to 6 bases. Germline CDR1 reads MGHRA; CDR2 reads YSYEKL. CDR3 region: CASSQEGVGYTF. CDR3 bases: TGCGCCAGCAGCCAAGAAGGGGTTGGCTACACCTTC.

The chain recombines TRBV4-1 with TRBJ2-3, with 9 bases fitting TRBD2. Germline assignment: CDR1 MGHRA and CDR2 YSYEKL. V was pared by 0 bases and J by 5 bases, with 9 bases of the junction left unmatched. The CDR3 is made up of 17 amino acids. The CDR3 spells CASSQEFGGGAVDTQYF. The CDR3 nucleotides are TGCGCCAGCAGCCAAGAATTCGGCGGGGGGGCAGTAGATACGCAGTATTTT.

The CDR3 region has the DNA TGTGCCAGCAGTCGGGACAGGGCCAACTATGGCTACACCTTC. Translating it yields CASSRDRANYGYTF. The chain uses TRBV9 and TRBJ1-2; 9 nucleotides match TRBD1. Germline trimming cut 5 bases from V and 2 bases from J; bases unmatched to any gene: 4. CDR1 SGDLS and CDR2 YYNGEE come from the germline V gene. The CDR3 extends over 14 amino acids.

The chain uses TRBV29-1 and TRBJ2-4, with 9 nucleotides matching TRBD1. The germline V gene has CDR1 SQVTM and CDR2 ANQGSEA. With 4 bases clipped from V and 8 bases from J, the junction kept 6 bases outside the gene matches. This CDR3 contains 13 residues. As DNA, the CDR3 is TGCAGCGTTGTGGGACAGGGTGTAGACATTCAGTACTTC. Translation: CSVVGQGVDIQYF.

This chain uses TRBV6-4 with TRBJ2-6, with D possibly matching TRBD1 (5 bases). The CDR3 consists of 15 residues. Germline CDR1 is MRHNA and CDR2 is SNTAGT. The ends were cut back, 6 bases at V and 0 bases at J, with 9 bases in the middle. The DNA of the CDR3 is TGTGCCAGCAGCCGACAGAACTCTGGGGCCAACGTCCTGACTTTC. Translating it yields CASSRQNSGANVLTF.

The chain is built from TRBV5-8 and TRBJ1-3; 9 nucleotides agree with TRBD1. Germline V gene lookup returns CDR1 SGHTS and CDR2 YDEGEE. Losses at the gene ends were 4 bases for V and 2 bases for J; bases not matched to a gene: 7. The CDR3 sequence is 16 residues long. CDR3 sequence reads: CASSGTGKAAGNTIYF. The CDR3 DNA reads TGTGCCAGCAGCGGGACAGGGAAGGCGGCTGGAAACACCATATATTTT.

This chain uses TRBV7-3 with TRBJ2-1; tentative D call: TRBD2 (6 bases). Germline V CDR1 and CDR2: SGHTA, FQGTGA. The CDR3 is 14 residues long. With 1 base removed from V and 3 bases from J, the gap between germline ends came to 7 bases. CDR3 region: CASSLRGDYNEQFF. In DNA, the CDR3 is TGTGCCAGCAGCTTAAGGGGGGACTACAATGAGCAGTTCTTC.

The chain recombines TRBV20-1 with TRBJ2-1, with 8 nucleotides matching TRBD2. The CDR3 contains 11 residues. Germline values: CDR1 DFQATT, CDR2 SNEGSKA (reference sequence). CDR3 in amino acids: CAGGFYNEQFF. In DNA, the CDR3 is TGCGCGGGGGGTTTCTACAATGAGCAGTTCTTC.

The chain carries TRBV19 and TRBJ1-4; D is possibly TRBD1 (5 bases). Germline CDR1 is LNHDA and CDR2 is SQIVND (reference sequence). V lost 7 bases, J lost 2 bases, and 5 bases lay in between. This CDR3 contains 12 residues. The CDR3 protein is CASTGTNEKLFF. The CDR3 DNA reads TGTGCCAGTACAGGGACTAATGAAAAACTGTTTTTT.

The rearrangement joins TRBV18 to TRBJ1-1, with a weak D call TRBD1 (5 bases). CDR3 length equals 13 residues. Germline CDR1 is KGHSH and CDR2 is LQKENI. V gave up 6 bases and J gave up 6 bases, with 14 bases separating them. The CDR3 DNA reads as TGTGCCAGCTCGCTCGGGGGATACCCTGAAGCTTTCTTT. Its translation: CASSLGGYPEAFF.

CDR3 nucleotides: TGTGCCAGCAGCTCCCTTTTTGGGAGCCGGGAGTGCAATCAGCCCCAGCATTTT. This sequence encodes CASSSLFGSRECNQPQHF. The chain links TRBV7-3 to TRBJ1-5; D remains ambiguous. Looked up from germline, CDR1 is SGHTA and CDR2 is FQGTGA. The length of the CDR3 is 18 residues. With 4 bases removed from V and 2 bases from J, the gap between germline ends came to 21 bases.